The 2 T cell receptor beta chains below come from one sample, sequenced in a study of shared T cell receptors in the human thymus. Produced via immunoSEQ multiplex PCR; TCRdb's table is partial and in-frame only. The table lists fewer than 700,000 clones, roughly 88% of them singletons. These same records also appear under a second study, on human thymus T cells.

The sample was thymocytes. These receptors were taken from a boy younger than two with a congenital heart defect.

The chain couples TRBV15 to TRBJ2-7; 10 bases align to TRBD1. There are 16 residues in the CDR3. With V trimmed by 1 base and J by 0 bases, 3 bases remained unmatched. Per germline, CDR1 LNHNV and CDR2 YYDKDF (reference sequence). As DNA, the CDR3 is TGTGCCACCAGCAGAGGCCGGGACAGGGGCTCCTACGAGCAGTACTTC. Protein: CATSRGRDRGSYEQYF.

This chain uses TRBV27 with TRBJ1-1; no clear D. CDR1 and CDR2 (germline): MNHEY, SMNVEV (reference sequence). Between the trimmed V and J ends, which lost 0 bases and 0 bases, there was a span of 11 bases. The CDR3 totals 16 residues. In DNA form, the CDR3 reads TGTGCCAGCAGTTTATCCGTGGCTTTCATGAACACTGAAGCTTTCTTT. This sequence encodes CASSLSVAFMNTEAFF.